The source of this T cell receptor (beta chain) is a study of blood T cell repertoires in COVID-19 (dated by TCRdb to the early 2020s). As for the study more broadly: The collaborator samples originated in the United States, Italy and Spain and spanned the acute and convalescent phases of COVID-19. The prospective study material was composed of cDNA or gDNA derived from T cells, B-cell-depleted T cells, or PBMCs. The samples were drawn from two sources: the first 160 participants of the ongoing ImmuneRACE study, and fewer than 1,500 subjects contributed by 6 global collaborators. Where available, HLA class I and class II types were taken from metadata supplied by the sample provider and were not determined by assay-based typing. A freely available public database, intended as a resource for researchers studying the immune response to SARS-CoV-2, is where the repertoires were released. Subjects who had been exposed to COVID-19, were actively infected with it, or had recovered from it provided the deeply sampled blood TCRbeta repertoires that made up the dataset. Sample metadata almost always included a de-identified subject ID, COVID-19 status, age in years and sex. Results the study describes overall, beyond this receptor: The amount of clinical and demographic metadata varied by source and participant and was provided uncurated.

Each collaborating institution followed its own protocols to collect whole blood in K2EDTA tubes. For TCRbeta analysis, collaborators shipped samples as frozen whole blood, isolated PBMCs, or DNA extracted from either of those sample types. TCRbeta CDR3 regions were amplified from genomic DNA by means of the immunoSEQ Assay, a bias-controlled multiplex PCR. As for how the authors treated the data: The number of nucleated cells in each sample was estimated by amplification of reference gene primers within the assay. To quantify the absolute abundance of each unique TCRbeta CDR3 rearrangement, sequence reads were collapsed and filtered. For each sample, productive Simpson clonality was calculated by taking the square root of Simpson's diversity index across productive rearrangements. The table was pulled from immuneACCESS by TCRdb, which kept in-frame rearrangements only. Such tables lose some clones; where checked, under half of the loss comes from unresolved V genes, and the rest has no known cause. That table gives V, J and clone size, and the DNA gave D and trimming. Present in this sample are some 50,000 clones, roughly 84% of which were seen just once. The top ten hold under 3% of the sample.

Note on this clone: Its antigen target is currently unknown. The input lacks base qualities; no much larger clone sits a single base away.

In the germline V gene, CDR1 corresponds to ENHRY and CDR2 to SYGVKD. The CDR3 spans 13 residues, from the cysteine through the phenylalanine. Of all the DNA, just the CDR3 is kept, 39 bases in frame from base 1. V is reduced by 7 bases and J by 6 bases, leaving a spacing of 16 bases between them. The TCR originated in a man in his forties or fifties with acute or convalescent COVID-19. The sample comprised peripheral blood. The chain is made from TRBV10-3 and TRBJ2-7; there is no confident call for the D gene. The DNA sequence is as follows: TGTGCCATCACGCAGGAACGGCTTGGCGAGCAGTACTTC. Its translation is CAITQERLGEQYF.